The 5 T cell receptor beta chains below all came from one sample that was sequenced in a study of shared T cell receptors in the human thymus. TCRdb's table, derived via immunoSEQ multiplex PCR, lists solely in-frame clones and lacks some. The repertoire includes about 380,000 clones, roughly 94% of them detected once, and around 0.019% sits in the top ten. Sequences were obtained from thymocytes. These receptors originate from a human donor.

This chain uses TRBV9 with TRBJ2-3; D possibly corresponds to TRBD1 (5 bases). The germline CDR1 and CDR2 sequences are SGDLS and YYNGEE. The ends were cut back, 0 bases at V and 5 bases at J, with 16 bases in the middle. This CDR3 has 16 amino acids. CDR3 loop: CASSVVLAGPQDTQYF. The CDR3 DNA reads TGTGCCAGCAGCGTAGTTTTGGCAGGGCCCCAAGATACGCAGTATTTT.

The chain is built from TRBV28 and TRBJ2-5, with D possibly TRBD1 on 6 matching bases. Germline V gives CDR1 MDHEN, CDR2 SYDVKM. This CDR3 has 17 residues. With 1 base removed from V and 1 base from J, the gap between germline ends came to 16 bases. The CDR3 sequence is CASSLSWYDRSQETQYF. As DNA, the CDR3 is TGTGCCAGCAGTTTATCCTGGTACGACAGGTCCCAAGAGACCCAGTACTTC.

This rearrangement joins TRBV19 to TRBJ2-1; 9 nucleotides agree with TRBD2. The CDR3 consists of 17 residues. V lost 6 bases and J lost 4; bases outside the gene matches: 13. Germline V CDR1 and CDR2: LNHDA, SQIVND (reference sequence). The CDR3: CASRSTTSSGTYNEQFF. DNA for the CDR3: TGTGCCAGTAGGAGCACAACTTCTAGCGGGACTTACAATGAGCAGTTCTTC.

The chain carries TRBV28 and TRBJ2-7; D is unclear. The CDR3 sequence is 14 residues long. CDR1 and CDR2 (germline): MDHEN, SYDVKM. Trimming took off 3 bases at V and 2 bases at J, with 11 bases between the two ends. CDR3 residues: CASSFFASPYEQYF. CDR3 bases: TGTGCCAGCAGTTTCTTCGCTTCCCCCTACGAGCAGTACTTC.

The chain is built from TRBV7-9 and TRBJ2-5; 11 bases align to TRBD1. Germline V gene lookup returns CDR1 SEHNR and CDR2 FQNEAQ (reference sequence). V gave up 5 bases and J gave up 7 bases; unmatched junction bases: 6. This CDR3 contains 14 residues. The CDR3 loop is CASSPGQGARTQYF. CDR3 nucleotide sequence: TGTGCCAGCAGCCCCGGACAGGGGGCTAGGACCCAGTACTTC.